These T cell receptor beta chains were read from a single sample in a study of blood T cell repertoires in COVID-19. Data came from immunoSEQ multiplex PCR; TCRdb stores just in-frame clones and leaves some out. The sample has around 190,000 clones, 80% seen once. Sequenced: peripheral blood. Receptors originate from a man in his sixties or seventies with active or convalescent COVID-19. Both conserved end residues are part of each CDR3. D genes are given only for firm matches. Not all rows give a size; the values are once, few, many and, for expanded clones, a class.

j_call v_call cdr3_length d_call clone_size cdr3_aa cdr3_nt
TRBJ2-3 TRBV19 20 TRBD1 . CASSIRQGGWWEGRRDTQYF TGTGCCAGTAGTATACGACAGGGGGGTTGGTGGGAGGGCCGAAGGGATACGCAGTATTTT
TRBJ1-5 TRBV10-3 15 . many CAISRGGQSNQPQHF TGTGCCATCAGCCGGGGGGGGCAGAGCAATCAGCCCCAGCATTTT
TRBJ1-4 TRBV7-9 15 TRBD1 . CASSLAGGGPEKLFF TGTGCCAGCAGCTTAGCAGGGGGCGGACCTGAAAAACTGTTTTTT
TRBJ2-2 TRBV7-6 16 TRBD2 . CASSPGSSGGDGELFF TGTGCCAGCAGCCCCGGGTCTAGCGGGGGAGATGGGGAGCTGTTTTTT
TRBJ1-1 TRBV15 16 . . CATSRGGTGYYTEAFF TGTGCCACCAGCAGAGGGGGCACAGGTTATTACACTGAAGCTTTCTTT
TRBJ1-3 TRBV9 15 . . CASSGGLSSGNTIYF TGTGCCAGCAGCGGGGGACTGAGCTCTGGAAACACCATATATTTT
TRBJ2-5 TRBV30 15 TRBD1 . CAWSVQGLNQETQYF TGTGCCTGGAGTGTACAGGGGCTGAACCAAGAGACCCAGTACTTC
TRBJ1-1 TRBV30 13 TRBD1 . CAWGSDRGEEAFF TGTGCCTGGGGGTCCGACAGGGGAGAAGAAGCTTTCTTT
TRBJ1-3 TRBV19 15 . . CASSPGGTAGNTIYF TGTGCCAGTAGCCCCGGAGGGACTGCTGGAAACACCATATATTTT
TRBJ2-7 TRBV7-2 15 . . CASSFDRTASYEQYF TGTGCCAGCAGCTTTGACCGGACAGCCTCCTACGAGCAGTACTTC
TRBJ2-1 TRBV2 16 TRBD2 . CASSPNGLVVESEQFF TGTGCCAGCAGTCCCAATGGACTAGTGGTTGAATCTGAGCAGTTCTTC
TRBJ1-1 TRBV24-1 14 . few CATSVKRGWVEAFF TGTGCCACCAGTGTTAAAAGGGGCTGGGTTGAAGCTTTCTTT
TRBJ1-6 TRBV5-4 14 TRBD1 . CASSWGQGDSPLHF TGTGCCAGCAGCTGGGGACAGGGGGATTCACCCCTCCACTTT
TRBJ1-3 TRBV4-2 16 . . CASSQDTRSVGNTIYF TGTGCCAGCAGCCAAGATACCCGTTCGGTTGGAAACACCATATATTTT
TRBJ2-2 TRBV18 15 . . CASSPRDPRAGELFF TGTGCCAGCTCACCACGCGACCCGAGGGCCGGGGAGCTGTTTTTT
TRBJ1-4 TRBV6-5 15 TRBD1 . CASSITRGVGEKLFF TGTGCCAGCAGTATCACCAGGGGGGTGGGTGAAAAACTGTTTTTT
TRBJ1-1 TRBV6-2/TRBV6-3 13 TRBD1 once CASSHGQVTEAFF TGTGCCAGCAGTCATGGACAGGTAACTGAAGCTTTCTTT
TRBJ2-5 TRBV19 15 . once CASSSQLAGGETQYF TGTGCCAGTAGTAGCCAACTAGCAGGAGGAGAGACCCAGTACTTC
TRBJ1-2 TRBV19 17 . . CASSIDRGGAINYGYTF TGTGCCAGTAGTATAGATCGAGGGGGGGCGATCAACTATGGCTACACCTTC
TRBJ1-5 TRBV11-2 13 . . CASSLDQGQPQHF TGTGCCAGCAGCTTAGATCAGGGCCAGCCCCAGCATTTT
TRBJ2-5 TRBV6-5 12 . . CASGTRQETQYF TGTGCCAGCGGGACACGCCAAGAGACCCAGTACTTC
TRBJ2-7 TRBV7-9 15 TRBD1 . CASSLDYGTGGTEYF TGTGCCAGCAGCTTAGATTACGGGACAGGCGGGACGGAGTACTTC
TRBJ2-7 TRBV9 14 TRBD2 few CASSSGGSSYEQYF TGTGCCAGCAGCTCCGGCGGGAGCTCCTACGAGCAGTACTTC
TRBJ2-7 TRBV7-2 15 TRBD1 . CASSLGTGAFYEQYF TGTGCCAGCAGCTTAGGGACAGGGGCGTTCTACGAGCAGTACTTC
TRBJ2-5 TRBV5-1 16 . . CASSPSGGLGQETQYF TGCGCCAGCAGCCCAAGTGGGGGCCTGGGGCAAGAGACCCAGTACTTC
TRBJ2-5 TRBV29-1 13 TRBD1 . CSGKQGAGETQYF TGCAGCGGTAAACAGGGGGCAGGAGAGACCCAGTACTTC